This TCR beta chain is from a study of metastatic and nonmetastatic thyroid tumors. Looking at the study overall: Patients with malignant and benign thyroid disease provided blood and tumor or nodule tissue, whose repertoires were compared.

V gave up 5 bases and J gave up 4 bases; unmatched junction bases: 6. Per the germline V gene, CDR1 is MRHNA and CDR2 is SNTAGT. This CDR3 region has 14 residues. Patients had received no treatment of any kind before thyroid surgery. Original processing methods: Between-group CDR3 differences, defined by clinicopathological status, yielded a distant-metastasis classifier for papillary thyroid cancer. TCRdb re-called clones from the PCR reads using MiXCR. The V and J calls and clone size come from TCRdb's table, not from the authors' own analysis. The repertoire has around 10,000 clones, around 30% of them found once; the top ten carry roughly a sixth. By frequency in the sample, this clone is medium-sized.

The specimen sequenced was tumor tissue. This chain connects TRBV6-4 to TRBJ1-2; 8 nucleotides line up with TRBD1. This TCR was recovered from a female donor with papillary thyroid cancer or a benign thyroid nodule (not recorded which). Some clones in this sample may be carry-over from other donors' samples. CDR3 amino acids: CASSQGQGGYGYTF. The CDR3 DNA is TGTGCCAGCAGTCAAGGACAGGGAGGCTATGGCTACACCTTC.